These T cell receptor beta chains were read from a single sample in a study of blood T cell repertoires in COVID-19. The protocol was immunoSEQ multiplex PCR, while the TCRdb copy is restricted to in-frame clones and leaves out a portion. The repertoire holds around 92,000 clones, with roughly 84% as singletons. The specimen sequenced was peripheral blood. The source of these receptors is a woman in her sixties or seventies in a cohort sampled during active or convalescent COVID-19. The CDR3 runs from the conserved cysteine through the conserved F or W. The D gene is left open where the match is weak. Not all rows give a size; the values are once, few, many and, for expanded clones, a class.

abundance	d_gene	v_gene	j_gene	CDR3aa	CDR3nt
NA	TRBD2	TRBV25-1	TRBJ2-5	CASSWREGRETQYF	TGTGCCAGCAGCTGGCGGGAGGGCCGAGAGACCCAGTACTTC
NA	NA	TRBV7-9	TRBJ1-1	CASSSDRNTEAFF	TGTGCCAGCAGCTCGGACAGGAACACTGAAGCTTTCTTT
NA	TRBD1	TRBV20-1	TRBJ2-2	CSASWDRDAGELFF	TGCAGTGCTAGTTGGGACAGGGATGCCGGGGAGCTGTTTTTT
NA	TRBD1	TRBV19	TRBJ2-7	CASSMAGTVAYEQYF	TGTGCCAGTAGTATGGCCGGGACAGTGGCCTACGAGCAGTACTTC
NA	TRBD1	TRBV9	TRBJ2-2	CASSPGTGGFKNTGELFF	TGTGCCAGCAGCCCCGGGACAGGGGGCTTCAAGAACACCGGGGAGCTGTTTTTT
NA	TRBD2	TRBV5-1	TRBJ2-3	CASSGSGSLTDTQYF	TGCGCCAGCAGCGGTAGCGGGAGCCTCACAGATACGCAGTATTTT
NA	NA	TRBV27	TRBJ1-5	CASRQGRRPQHF	TGTGCCAGCAGACAGGGACGGCGGCCCCAGCATTTT
NA	TRBD2	TRBV3-1/TRBV3-2	TRBJ2-1	CASSRTSGGALYNEQFF	TGTGCCAGCAGCAGGACTAGCGGGGGGGCCCTCTACAATGAGCAGTTCTTC
few	NA	TRBV18	TRBJ2-5	CASSPPVEVETQYF	TGTGCCAGCTCACCACCGGTGGAGGTCGAGACCCAGTACTTC
NA	TRBD1	TRBV7-9	TRBJ1-4	CASSSRTGAIEKLFF	TGTGCCAGCAGCTCCAGGACAGGGGCGATTGAAAAACTGTTTTTT
NA	TRBD2	TRBV19	TRBJ2-2	CASSTGDYRTGELFF	TGTGCCAGTAGTACGGGGGACTACCGCACCGGGGAGCTGTTTTTT
NA	NA	TRBV28	TRBJ1-5	CASSLTQGRKVGQPQHF	TGTGCCAGCAGTTTAACGCAGGGTAGGAAGGTTGGTCAGCCCCAGCATTTT
NA	TRBD1	TRBV5-1	TRBJ1-2	CASSLYDRANYGYTF	TGCGCCAGCAGCTTGTACGACAGGGCTAACTATGGCTACACCTTC
once	NA	TRBV1	TRBJ1-6	CTSSQEAPGQPNSPLHF	TGCACCAGCAGCCAAGAAGCTCCGGGACAGCCGAATTCACCCCTCCACTTT
NA	TRBD2	TRBV7-6	TRBJ2-3	CASSPVGLAGTRTDTQYF	TGTGCCAGCAGCCCCGTGGGACTAGCGGGTACCCGCACAGATACGCAGTATTTT
NA	NA	TRBV21-1	TRBJ2-1	CASRGRPYPEQFF	TGTGCCAGCCGCGGGAGGCCGTACCCTGAGCAGTTCTTC
NA	NA	TRBV7-9	TRBJ1-1	CASSPQTLNTEAFF	TGTGCCAGCAGCCCGCAGACACTGAACACTGAAGCTTTCTTT
NA	TRBD2	TRBV5-1	TRBJ2-2	CASSSNLADTGELFF	TGCGCCAGCAGCTCGAACCTAGCGGATACCGGGGAGCTGTTTTTT
few	TRBD1	TRBV7-6	TRBJ1-5	CASSLTTGGKPLYSNQPQHF	TGTGCCAGCAGCCTCACGACAGGGGGCAAGCCGCTGTATAGCAATCAGCCCCAGCATTTT
NA	NA	TRBV6-5	TRBJ1-1	CASSYSNRAFF	TGTGCCAGCAGTTACTCGAACAGGGCTTTCTTT
NA	TRBD1	TRBV6-6	TRBJ1-6	CASSSPDRGLSPLHF	TGTGCCAGCAGTTCGCCGGACAGGGGGCTGTCACCCCTCCACTTT
NA	NA	TRBV24-1	TRBJ2-1	CATSDPRGDSYNEQFF	TGTGCCACCAGTGACCCCAGGGGCGACAGCTACAATGAGCAGTTCTTC